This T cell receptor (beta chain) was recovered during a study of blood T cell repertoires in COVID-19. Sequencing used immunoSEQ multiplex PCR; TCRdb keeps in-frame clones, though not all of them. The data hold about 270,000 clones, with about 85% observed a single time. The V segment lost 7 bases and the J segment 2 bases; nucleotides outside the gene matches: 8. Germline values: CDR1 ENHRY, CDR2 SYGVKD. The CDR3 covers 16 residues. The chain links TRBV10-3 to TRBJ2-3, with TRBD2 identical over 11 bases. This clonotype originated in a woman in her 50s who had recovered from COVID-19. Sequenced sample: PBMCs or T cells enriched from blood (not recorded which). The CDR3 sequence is CAITSETSGATDTQYF. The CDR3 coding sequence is TGTGCCATCACCTCCGAGACTAGCGGGGCCACAGATACGCAGTATTTT.